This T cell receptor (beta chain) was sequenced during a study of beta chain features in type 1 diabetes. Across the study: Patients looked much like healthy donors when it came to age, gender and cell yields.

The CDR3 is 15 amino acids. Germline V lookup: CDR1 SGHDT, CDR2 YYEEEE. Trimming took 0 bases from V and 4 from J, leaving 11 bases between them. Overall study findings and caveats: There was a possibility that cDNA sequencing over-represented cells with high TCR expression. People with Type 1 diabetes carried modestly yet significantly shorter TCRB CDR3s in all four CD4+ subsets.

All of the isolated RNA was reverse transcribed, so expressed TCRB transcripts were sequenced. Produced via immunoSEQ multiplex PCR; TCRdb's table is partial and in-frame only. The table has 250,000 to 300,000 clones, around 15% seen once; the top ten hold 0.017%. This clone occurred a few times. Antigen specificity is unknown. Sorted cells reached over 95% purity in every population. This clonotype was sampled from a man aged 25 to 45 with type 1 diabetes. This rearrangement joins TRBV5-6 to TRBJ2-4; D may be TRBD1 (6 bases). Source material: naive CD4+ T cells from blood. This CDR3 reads CASSLERGLKNIQYF. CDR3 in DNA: TGTGCCAGCAGCTTGGAGAGGGGGTTGAAAAACATTCAGTACTTC.